Below are 10 T cell receptor beta chains sequenced from a single sample in a study of metastatic and nonmetastatic thyroid tumors. All patients were untreated before thyroid surgery. TCRdb called clones again from the PCR reads with MiXCR. Of under 20,000 clones listed, 34% are singletons. The sample comprised tumor tissue. The source of these receptors is a male donor with papillary thyroid cancer or a benign thyroid nodule (not recorded which). Some clones in this sample may be carry-over from other donors' samples.

This clone occurred many times. This likely comes from a read error, as the CDR3 has no conserved phenylalanine or tryptophan at its end. The chain has TRBV12-3 or TRBV12-4 and TRBJ1-2; D is unresolved. V lost 7 bases and J 4 bases, leaving 13 bases between the germline ends. This CDR3 is 13 amino acids long. CDR3 sequence reads: CASTWSDSYGYTL. The CDR3 bases are TGTGCCAGCACTTGGTCGGACTCCTATGGCTACACCCTC.

Note on this clone: One end of the junction fails to match germline, which may point to a read error. This chain connects TRBV5-1 to TRBJ2-3, with 7 positions matching TRBD2. The V gene's germline CDR1 is SGHRS and CDR2 YFSETQ. The CDR3 consists of 17 residues. The CDR3 DNA reads TGCGCCAGCAGCCCCTCGAGGGGAGGGGCTGAAACAGATAAGCAGTATTTT. Protein sequence: CASSPSRGGAETDKQYF.

This clone was detected a few times. V and J are TRBV6-5 and TRBJ2-7, with D possibly TRBD2 on 6 matching bases. Germline V gene sequence: CDR1 MNHEY, CDR2 SVGAGI. The CDR3 has 13 residues. Trimming took 4 bases from V and 3 from J, leaving 10 bases between them. This CDR3 is CASSLEGGYEQYF. The CDR3 nucleotides are TGTGCCAGCAGTTTGGAGGGCGGCTACGAGCAGTACTTC.

The chain carries TRBV27 and TRBJ2-7; 8 bases map to TRBD1. The trim removed 6 bases at V and 11 bases at J, leaving 18 bases unmatched. The CDR3 is made up of 15 amino acids. Germline CDR1 and CDR2: MNHEY and SMNVEV (reference sequence). Here the CDR3 DNA reads TGTGCCAGCAGCCCGGGACAGGCCATAGAGGTACAGAAGTACTTC. Amino acid sequence: CASSPGQAIEVQKYF.

The chain links TRBV5-8 to TRBJ1-2; possibly TRBD1 for D (5 bases). Deletions cut 10 bases from V and 7 bases from J, with 20 bases between. This CDR3 region has 13 residues. Germline V gene data show CDR1 as SGHTS and CDR2 as YDEGEE. The CDR3: CACIPGFTGGYTF. CDR3 nucleotide sequence: TGTGCCTGCATCCCCGGGTTTACAGGTGGCTACACCTTC.

In this sample, this clone turned up a few times. V gene TRBV28 combines with J gene TRBJ1-2; 11 bases agree with TRBD1. V was clipped by 6 bases and J by 7 bases; unmatched bases: 7. Germline V gene lookup returns CDR1 MDHEN and CDR2 SYDVKM. The CDR3 runs 14 residues. CDR3 region: CASSQAGTGGGYTF. For the CDR3, the DNA is TGTGCCAGCAGCCAGGCCGGGACAGGGGGTGGCTACACCTTC.

On this clone itself: A much larger clone lies a single base off, so this may be a read error. Additional DNA sequences in this sample encode the identical CDR3. This chain uses TRBV20-1 with TRBJ1-5, with 7 bases matching TRBD1. Germline V gene sequence: CDR1 DFQATT, CDR2 SNEGSKA (reference sequence). The CDR3 runs to 15 residues. The CDR3 sequence is CSAREGAHSNQPQHF. The CDR3 bases are TGTAGTGCTAGAGAGGGGGCTCATAGCAATCAGCCCCAGCATTTT.

In this sample, this clone turned up many times. The rearrangement uses TRBV6-1 and TRBJ2-5; D uncertain. In germline, CDR1 is MNHNS, CDR2 SASEGT. V lost 6 bases and J 3 bases, leaving 8 bases between the germline ends. The CDR3 is 12 residues long. The chain's CDR3 is CASRTPEETQYF. CDR3 sequence (DNA): TGTGCCAGCAGGACCCCTGAAGAGACCCAGTACTTC.

The chain combines TRBV3-1 with TRBJ1-1; 10 bases align to TRBD1. The CDR3 contains 15 residues. V gave up 5 bases and J gave up 5 bases; unmatched junction bases: 8. Germline V gives CDR1 LGHDT, CDR2 YNNKEL (reference sequence). In DNA, the CDR3 is TGTGCCAGCAGCAGCTCGGGACAGGGGAAAACTGAAGCTTTCTTT. As protein: CASSSSGQGKTEAFF.

This clone was counted ten times or more. The V and J genes are TRBV30 and TRBJ2-3; D tentatively fits TRBD1 or TRBD2 (6 bases each). The V and J ends lost 5 bases and 5 bases respectively, with 11 bases between them. The length of the CDR3 is 12 residues. The germline CDR1 and CDR2 sequences are GTSNPN and SVGIG (reference sequence). In DNA, the CDR3 is TGTGCCTGGGTGGGGGGCAGAGATACGCAGTATTTT. Translated, it gives CAWVGGRDTQYF. Full variable domain (outside the CDR3, taken from reference TRBV30 and TRBJ2-3): SQTIHQWPATLVQPVGSPLSLECTVEGTSNPNLYWYRQAAGRGLQLLFYSVGIGQISSEVPQNLSASRPQDRQFILSSKKLLLSDSGFYLCAWVGGRDTQYFGPGTRLTVL.